Below, 8 T cell receptor beta chains from the same sample are listed, as sequenced in a study of cytomegalovirus exposure and HLA in healthy donors. Here immunoSEQ multiplex PCR was the method, and the copy in TCRdb shows in-frame clones only, minus some. Altogether about 130,000 clones are present, 90% being singletons, with the ten largest covering roughly 6.7%. Sequencing was carried out using PBMCs. These receptors all stem from a woman under 40 in good health and CMV-seropositive.

The rearrangement links TRBV29-1 to TRBJ1-2, with D perhaps TRBD1 (5 bases). Germline CDR1 is SQVTM and CDR2 is ANQGSEA. The CDR3 runs to 12 residues. Trimming pared 3 bases from V and 3 bases from J, leaving 8 bases between. CDR3 loop: CSVEGDYYGYTF. The CDR3 DNA follows: TGCAGCGTTGAGGGGGACTACTATGGCTACACCTTC.

This chain joins TRBV5-4 and TRBJ2-2; D is uncertain. The CDR3 is 12 residues long. CDR1 and CDR2 (germline): SGHNT, YYREEE (reference sequence). V lost 2 bases and J lost 3, with 2 bases in between. The CDR3 DNA sequence: TGTGCCAGCAGCTTCTACACCGGGGAGCTGTTTTTT. It specifies CASSFYTGELFF.

V gene TRBV27 combines with J gene TRBJ1-1; maybe TRBD1 (5 bases). CDR3 length: 13 residues. The V and J ends lost 5 bases and 3 bases respectively, with 10 bases between them. Germline V CDR1 and CDR2: MNHEY, SMNVEV (reference sequence). In DNA form, the CDR3 reads TGTGCCAGCAGTGGACGGGGGTACACTGAAGCTTTCTTT. It is translated as CASSGRGYTEAFF.

The chain is built from TRBV2 and TRBJ2-1, with 11 positions matching TRBD2. The germline V gene has CDR1 SNHLY and CDR2 FYNNEI. J was trimmed by 6 bases and V by 2 bases; bases with no gene match: 3. The CDR3 sequence is 15 residues long. CDR3: CASSELTSGGNEQFF. The CDR3 DNA reads TGTGCCAGCAGTGAATTAACTAGCGGGGGCAATGAGCAGTTCTTC.

The chain recombines TRBV27 with TRBJ1-4; D is unclear. CDR1 and CDR2 (germline): MNHEY, SMNVEV (reference sequence). Trimming stripped 3 bases from V and 3 bases from J, with 8 bases between. There are 14 residues in the CDR3. The CDR3 here is CASSFGRANEKLFF. CDR3 nucleotide sequence: TGTGCCAGCAGTTTCGGTCGAGCTAATGAAAAACTGTTTTTT.

About this clone: The sample has other DNA sequences that encode this CDR3 too. Here the CDR3 reads CASSSDRGQTYEQYF. The CDR3 region has the DNA TGTGCCAGCAGTTCCGACAGGGGGCAGACCTACGAGCAGTACTTC. V usage is TRBV27 and J usage is TRBJ2-7; the match to TRBD1 covers 10 bases. Germline V lookup: CDR1 MNHEY, CDR2 SMNVEV (reference sequence). The CDR3 covers 15 residues. V trimming: 4 bases; J trimming: 2 bases; junction bases outside the gene matches: 5.

This CDR3 reads CASSSGQGDQPQHF. The CDR3 region has the DNA TGTGCCAGCAGTTCAGGACAGGGAGATCAGCCCCAGCATTTT. The V and J genes are TRBV28 and TRBJ1-5; 8 bases are shared with TRBD1. This CDR3 is built from 14 residues. Trimming cost V 4 bases and J 5 bases; bases outside gene matches: 4. The V gene's germline CDR1 is MDHEN and CDR2 SYDVKM.

The gene calls are TRBV5-6 and TRBJ1-6; TRBD1 aligns across 9 bases. The CDR3 loop spans 14 amino acids. The germline V gene encodes CDR1 SGHDT and CDR2 YYEEEE. V dropped 3 bases and J dropped 8; count of bases not matched to a gene: 3. CDR3 protein: CASSSRDRDSPLHF. In DNA, the CDR3 is TGTGCCAGCAGCTCCCGGGACAGGGATTCACCCCTCCACTTT.